A single sample gave rise to the 10 T cell receptor beta chains below, sequenced in a study of vaccination and CD4 T cells after COVID-19 (dated by TCRdb to 2022 to 2024). The treatment or condition label, read with the paper, signifies: roughly ten-day PBMC culture with coronavirus spike peptide pools or control peptides (ViraFEST assay). These TCRs' antigens remain unknown. Libraries were made using PCR. The data were produced on an Illumina iSeq 100. DNA from cultured CD4+ T cells was subjected to TCR sequencing with the Oncomine TCR Beta short-read assay at the Johns Hopkins FTIC core. The raw public reads went through TCRdb reprocessing: fastp at Q25, MiXCR clone calling, in-frame beta chains kept. Each entry is one CDR3 protein sequence, shown with its most common DNA and genes. In all, the sample holds about 11,000 distinct CDR3 sequences, and 65% of those were seen once. The ten largest clonotypes hold around 28% of the sample.

The sample in question was CD4+ T cells from blood, cultured in vitro, obtained before SARS-CoV-2 vaccination. All receptors derive from a human donor who had recovered from COVID-19.

For this clonotype: The junction shows a germline mismatch at one end, possibly a read error. The gene calls are TRBV20-1 and TRBJ1-1, with D possibly TRBD1 on 5 matching bases. The CDR3 is 12 amino acids. Germline CDR1 reads DFQATT; CDR2 reads SNEGSKA (reference sequence). This CDR3 reads CSAKTGNTEAFF. For the CDR3, the DNA is TGTAGTGCTAAAACAGGGAACACTGAAGCTTTCTTT.

The V call is TRBV10-3, the J call TRBJ1-5; D gene ambiguous. Per the germline V gene, CDR1 is ENHRY and CDR2 is SYGVKD. V was trimmed by 0 bases and J by 1 base, leaving 7 bases between them. The CDR3 spans 15 residues. CDR3 residues: CAISESGVSNQPQHF. The CDR3 bases are TGTGCCATCAGTGAGTCCGGAGTAAGCAATCAGCCCCAGCATTTT.

The chain has TRBV7-2 and TRBJ2-7; 9 bases line up with TRBD2. Germline V gives CDR1 SGHTA, CDR2 FQGNSA. After removal of 1 base from V and 3 bases from J, the junction contained 1 base not matched to a gene. CDR3 length: 14 residues. In DNA form, the CDR3 reads TGTGCCAGCAGCTTAGGACTAGCGGTCTACGAGCAGTACTTC. This gives the protein CASSLGLAVYEQYF. Using reference TRBV7-2 and TRBJ2-7 for the parts outside the CDR3, the full variable domain is GAGVSQSPSNKVTEKGKDVELRCDPISGHTALYWYRQSLGQGLEFLIYFQGNSAPDKSGLPSDRFSAERTGGSVSTLTIQRTQQEDSAVYLCASSLGLAVYEQYFGPGTRLTVT.

The V call is TRBV2, the J call TRBJ1-2; 8 bases match TRBD1. Trimming removed 3 bases from V and 5 bases from J; junction bases left unmatched: 8. Germline CDR1 reads SNHLY; CDR2 reads FYNNEI. The CDR3 runs 15 residues. The CDR3 DNA follows: TGTGCCAGCAGTGATCTGGCAGGGGGCCGATATGGCTACACCTTC. Protein: CASSDLAGGRYGYTF.

This clonotype showed up just a few times. The rearrangement links TRBV20-1 to TRBJ2-2, with a weak D call TRBD1 (5 bases). Trimming left V 6 bases short and J 0 bases short, with 8 bases between. This CDR3 spans 13 amino acids. The germline CDR1 and CDR2 sequences are DFQATT and SNEGSKA (reference sequence). DNA for the CDR3: TGCAGTGCGAAGGGGCCGAACACCGGGGAGCTGTTTTTT. Protein: CSAKGPNTGELFF.

The J gene is TRBJ2-5, the V gene TRBV3-1; D ambiguous. Germline loops: CDR1 LGHDT, CDR2 YNNKEL (reference sequence). V was cut by 4 bases and J by 3 bases, with 3 bases left in between. This CDR3 comprises 11 residues. The DNA for the CDR3 is TGTGCCAGCAGCCTAGAAGAGACCCAGTACTTC. It specifies CASSLEETQYF.

V is TRBV11-2 and J is TRBJ2-2; TRBD2 might be the D (6 bases). The length of the CDR3 is 14 residues. Trimming left V 1 base short and J 9 bases short, with 12 bases between. The V gene's germline CDR1 is SGHAT and CDR2 FQNNGV. CDR3 sequence reads: CASSLVGGSRELFF. The DNA of the CDR3 is TGTGCCAGCAGCTTAGTCGGGGGTAGCCGGGAGCTGTTTTTT.

This chain joins TRBV7-3 and TRBJ2-3, with a possible D match to TRBD2 (6 bases). The germline V gene encodes CDR1 SGHTA and CDR2 FQGTGA. The CDR3 loop spans 14 amino acids. Trimming cost V 3 bases and J 4 bases, with 11 bases left between them. CDR3 DNA sequence: TGTGCCAGCAGCTTGTCCGCGGGACCAGATACGCAGTATTTT. Its translation: CASSLSAGPDTQYF.

The chain uses TRBV27 and TRBJ2-3, with D tentatively TRBD2 (6 bases). This CDR3 has 17 residues. V dropped 1 base and J dropped 5 bases, with 19 bases sitting between them. Germline V CDR1 and CDR2: MNHEY, SMNVEV (reference sequence). The CDR3 nucleotides read TGTGCCAGCAGTTTATTGTCGGACTACCTACGACGAGATACGCAGTATTTT. Its translation is CASSLLSDYLRRDTQYF.

This clonotype has just a few counts. The chain links TRBV20-1 to TRBJ1-1; unclear D gene. Germline CDR1 is DFQATT and CDR2 is SNEGSKA (reference sequence). Trimming pared 6 bases from V and 3 bases from J, leaving 11 bases between. The CDR3 spans 12 residues. Here the CDR3 reads CSASPDYTEAFF. The CDR3 DNA reads TGCAGTGCCAGCCCGGACTACACTGAAGCTTTCTTT.